These 18 T cell receptor beta chains were all obtained from the same sample, sequenced in a study of shared clonotypes between healthy human individuals. Libraries were prepared by immunoSEQ multiplex PCR; TCRdb keeps only in-frame clonotypes and omits some of them. Of more than 850,000 clones in the sample, around 82% were seen once. The sequencing input was memory CD4+ T cells from PBMCs. As to subset: CD45RA-negative fraction. The source is a young man in good health. Some clones in this sample may be carry-over from other donors' samples.

The gene calls are TRBV2 and TRBJ2-2; D is unresolved. The CDR3 is 15 residues long. Germline V gives CDR1 SNHLY, CDR2 FYNNEI. V lost 4 bases, J lost 3 bases, and 12 bases lay in between. In DNA form, the CDR3 reads TGTGCCAGCAGTGTAAGCCGGGTAGACACCGGGGAGCTGTTTTTT. Amino acid sequence: CASSVSRVDTGELFF. The full variable domain, rest sourced from reference TRBV2 and TRBJ2-2, is EPEVTQTPSHQVTQMGQEVILRCVPISNHLYFYWYRQILGQKVEFLVSFYNNEISEKSEIFDDQFSVERPDGSNFTLKIRSTKLEDSAMYFCASSVSRVDTGELFFGEGSRLTVL.

This chain links TRBV4-2 with TRBJ2-7; D remains unclear. Trimming cost V 0 bases and J 6 bases, with 3 bases left between them. There are 11 residues in the CDR3. Germline V gene lookup returns CDR1 LGHNA and CDR2 YNFKEQ. The CDR3 DNA follows: TGTGCCAGCAGCCAAGAGGGCGAGCAGTACTTC. Its protein product is CASSQEGEQYF.

This chain uses TRBV28 with TRBJ2-3, with 7 bases aligning to TRBD1. With 1 base clipped from V and 8 bases from J, the junction kept 15 bases outside the gene matches. CDR3 length: 17 residues. Germline lookup yields CDR1 MDHEN and CDR2 SYDVKM. CDR3 coding DNA: TGTGCCAGCAGTTTATACAGGGGACAAGGGGTTGGAAGTACGCAGTATTTT. Translated, it gives CASSLYRGQGVGSTQYF.

The chain is built from TRBV11-2 and TRBJ2-1; no clear D gene. The V end was cut by 2 bases, the J end by 0 bases, with 8 bases between. There are 15 residues in the CDR3. Germline V gene sequence: CDR1 SGHAT, CDR2 FQNNGV. Here the CDR3 reads CASSLTGPSYNEQFF. The CDR3 DNA sequence: TGTGCCAGCAGCTTAACCGGACCCTCCTACAATGAGCAGTTCTTC.

The V and J genes are TRBV13 and TRBJ2-5, with TRBD1 matching over 9 bases. The CDR3 length is 16 residues. Germline V gene lookup returns CDR1 PRHDT and CDR2 FYEKMQ (reference sequence). V lost 5 bases to trimming and J lost 5 bases; unmatched junction nucleotides: 12. For the CDR3, the DNA is TGTGCCAGCAGCGGTGGGTTAGGACAGGGGAGCGAGACCCAGTACTTC. Translated: CASSGGLGQGSETQYF.

J is TRBJ2-5 and V is TRBV18; D tentatively reads TRBD1 or TRBD2 (5 bases each). Looked up from germline, CDR1 is KGHSH and CDR2 is LQKENI. The CDR3 loop spans 14 amino acids. Trimming shortened V by 2 bases and J by 5 bases, and 12 bases separated the two germline ends. The CDR3 sequence: CASSPTGATETQYF. The CDR3 DNA sequence: TGTGCCAGCTCACCAACCGGGGCCACGGAGACCCAGTACTTC.

The J gene is TRBJ2-6, the V gene TRBV7-3; D is unclear. Trimming stripped 1 base from V and 0 bases from J, with 7 bases between. The CDR3 covers 16 residues. CDR1 and CDR2 from the germline V gene are SGHTA and FQGTGA. CDR3 bases: TGTGCCAGCAGCTTAAACCCCGGCTCTGGGGCCAACGTCCTGACTTTC. It translates to CASSLNPGSGANVLTF.

This clone was picked up one time. V and J are TRBV5-6 and TRBJ1-1; D is perhaps TRBD1 (5 bases). Trimming took 0 bases from V and 3 from J, leaving 18 bases between them. In germline, CDR1 is SGHDT, CDR2 YYEEEE. The CDR3 contains 17 residues. The CDR3 bases are TGTGCCAGCAGCTTGGTTTTTGACCAGGGCCGGGACACTGAAGCTTTCTTT. Protein: CASSLVFDQGRDTEAFF.

The chain employs TRBV28 and TRBJ1-5, with no clear D. Germline V gene data show CDR1 as MDHEN and CDR2 as SYDVKM. Trimming removed 6 bases from V and 7 bases from J, with 10 bases in between. The CDR3 sequence is 12 residues long. CDR3 DNA: TGTGCCAGCAGACAGAGCAGACAGCCCCAGCATTTT. This translates into CASRQSRQPQHF.

A few counts support this clone. This rearrangement joins TRBV7-9 to TRBJ2-1, with D perhaps matching TRBD2 (6 bases). This CDR3 comprises 13 residues. The germline CDR1 and CDR2 sequences are SEHNR and FQNEAQ (reference sequence). The CDR3 sequence: CATRRDLYNEQFF. CDR3 in DNA: TGTGCTACTCGCAGGGACTTATACAATGAGCAGTTCTTC. The whole variable domain, filled in from reference TRBV7-9 and TRBJ2-1, reads DTGVSQNPRHKITKRGQNVTFRCDPISEHNRLYWYRQTLGQGPEFLTYFQNEAQLEKSRLLSDRFSAERPKGSFSTLEIQRTEQGDSAMYLCATRRDLYNEQFFGPGTRLTVL.

The V and J genes are TRBV2 and TRBJ2-2; 11 nucleotides match TRBD2. This CDR3 region has 20 residues. CDR1 and CDR2 from the germline V gene are SNHLY and FYNNEI. J lost 0 bases, V lost 5 bases, and 14 bases had no gene match. CDR3 amino acids: CASSFQNSGREASNTGELFF. Written as DNA, the CDR3 is TGTGCCAGCAGTTTTCAAAATAGCGGGAGGGAAGCCTCGAACACCGGGGAGCTGTTTTTT.

This clone was observed a single time. The CDR3 reads CASSLAHGYEQYF. The CDR3 DNA sequence: TGTGCCAGCAGCTTAGCACATGGTTACGAGCAGTACTTC. The gene calls are TRBV7-6 and TRBJ2-7; D gene unclear. Trimming pared 0 bases from V and 4 bases from J, leaving 7 bases between. This CDR3 has 13 residues. The germline V gene encodes CDR1 SGHVS and CDR2 FNYEAQ.

This chain connects TRBV6-6 to TRBJ1-3; D gene ambiguous. CDR1 is MNHNY, CDR2 SVGAGI, per germline (reference sequence). The CDR3 has 15 amino acids. Between the trimmed V and J ends, which lost 5 bases and 0 bases, there was a span of 11 bases. CDR3 sequence reads: CASSLGVLSGNTIYF. The CDR3, as DNA: TGTGCCAGCAGTCTCGGGGTCCTCTCTGGAAACACCATATATTTT.

As concerns this clone: In the same sample, other DNA sequences code for this CDR3. The chain employs TRBV11-3 and TRBJ2-1; 8 bases fit TRBD1. Germline V gene lookup returns CDR1 SGHNT and CDR2 YENEEA. The CDR3 spans 13 residues. J lost 8 bases, V lost 4 bases, and 4 bases had no gene match. Here the CDR3 DNA reads TGTGCCAGCAGCTCCGGACAGGGCCATGAGCAGTTCTTC. It yields the protein CASSSGQGHEQFF.

V usage is TRBV15 and J usage is TRBJ2-2; a possible D gene is TRBD2 (5 bases). The CDR3 loop spans 17 amino acids. The germline V gene has CDR1 LNHNV and CDR2 YYDKDF (reference sequence). V was trimmed by 1 base and J by 1 base, leaving 13 bases between them. Here the CDR3 reads CATSRGRGPLNTGELFF. The DNA of the CDR3 is TGTGCCACCAGCAGAGGTCGCGGGCCCCTGAACACCGGGGAGCTGTTTTTT.

The CDR3 bases are TGTGCCAGCAAGGCGAATACGCAGTATTTT. Its protein product is CASKANTQYF. The V gene is TRBV28, the J gene TRBJ2-3; D is unresolved. V was trimmed by 7 bases and J by 7 bases, leaving 6 bases between them. CDR3 length: 10 amino acids. Looked up from germline, CDR1 is MDHEN and CDR2 is SYDVKM.

This clone was counted many times. A much larger clone sits a single nucleotide away, making a read error possible. The CDR3 spells CASSLFGSTYEQYF. For the CDR3, the DNA is TGTGCCAGCAGCTTATTCGGGAGTACCTACGAGCAGTACTTC. The gene calls are TRBV7-2 and TRBJ2-7, with D maybe TRBD2 (6 bases). Per the germline V gene, CDR1 is SGHTA and CDR2 is FQGNSA. The CDR3 is 14 residues long. The V end lost 2 bases, the J end lost 2 bases, and 10 bases lay between the germline ends.

This clone has a handful of counts. The chain has TRBV20-1 and TRBJ2-3, with D tentatively TRBD1 or TRBD2 (5 bases each). Trimming took off 6 bases at V and 14 bases at J, with 18 bases between the two ends. The CDR3 loop spans 11 amino acids. Germline CDR1 DFQATT, CDR2 SNEGSKA (reference sequence). Here the CDR3 DNA reads TGCAGTGCGGAGGATCGGCAGGGTGCGTATTTT. Protein product: CSAEDRQGAYF.